These 9 T cell receptor beta chains were all obtained from the same sample, sequenced in a study of PD-L1 blockade in urothelial cancer. Method: immunoSEQ multiplex PCR; TCRdb's copy keeps in-frame clones and lacks some. The data hold about 63,000 clones, with 81% observed a single time. Time point in this sample: pretreatment peripheral blood. Material: PBMCs, obtained around atezolizumab (anti-PD-L1) treatment. These receptors all come from a man aged 65-85 years with urothelial cancer.

The genes are TRBV28 and TRBJ1-2, with D uncertain. V was clipped by 5 bases and J by 7 bases, with 8 bases between them. This CDR3 region has 11 residues. From germline, CDR1 is MDHEN and CDR2 SYDVKM. The CDR3 DNA reads TGTGCCAGCAGTCCGGGTGGTGGCTACACCTTC. Encoded protein: CASSPGGGYTF.

The genes are TRBV7-8 and TRBJ2-3, with D perhaps TRBD2 (5 bases). V was pared by 3 bases and J by 5 bases, with 6 bases between. From germline, CDR1 is SGHVS and CDR2 FQNEAQ. This CDR3 comprises 12 residues. The chain's CDR3 is CASSLGVDTQYF. In nucleotides, the CDR3 is TGTGCCAGCAGCTTGGGAGTAGATACGCAGTATTTT.

This chain connects TRBV19 to TRBJ1-5; 11 bases agree with TRBD1. The CDR3 consists of 18 residues. Per the germline V gene, CDR1 is LNHDA and CDR2 is SQIVND (reference sequence). The trim removed 5 bases at V and 7 bases at J, leaving 16 bases unmatched. The CDR3 loop is CASSRLKFGQGAGQPQHF. DNA for the CDR3: TGTGCCAGTAGTCGCCTCAAATTCGGACAGGGGGCAGGACAGCCCCAGCATTTT. The variable domain in full, completed from reference TRBV19 and TRBJ1-5, reads DGGITQSPKYLFRKEGQNVTLSCEQNLNHDAMYWYRQDPGQGLRLIYYSQIVNDFQKGDIAEGYSVSREKKESFPLTVTSAQKNPTAFYLCASSRLKFGQGAGQPQHFGDGTRLSIL.

This chain uses TRBV2 with TRBJ1-1; TRBD1 matches at 7 bases. Trimming cost V 1 base and J 4 bases; bases outside gene matches: 6. Germline V gene data show CDR1 as SNHLY and CDR2 as FYNNEI. The CDR3 has 15 residues. In DNA form, the CDR3 reads TGTGCCAGCAGTGAAGACAGGGGAGGTGGCACTGAAGCTTTCTTT. Encoded protein: CASSEDRGGGTEAFF.

The gene calls are TRBV25-1 and TRBJ2-5, with 7 bases lining up with TRBD2. The germline CDR1 and CDR2 sequences are MGHDK and SYGVNS. V shed 2 bases, J shed 0 bases, and the junction held 6 bases outside the gene matches. The CDR3 runs to 16 residues. As DNA, the CDR3 is TGTGCCAGCAGTGAAAGAGGTAGCGGGTACCAAGAGACCCAGTACTTC. Translating it yields CASSERGSGYQETQYF.

This chain uses TRBV27 with TRBJ1-5; TRBD1 aligns across 8 bases. J was trimmed by 2 bases and V by 10 bases; bases with no gene match: 4. The CDR3 length is 13 residues. Germline V gives CDR1 MNHEY, CDR2 SMNVEV (reference sequence). DNA of the CDR3: TGTGCCACCTCGACAGGGGGCAATCAGCCCCAGCATTTT. Translation gives CATSTGGNQPQHF.

This clone was recorded once. The chain employs TRBV7-9 and TRBJ2-7; 7 nucleotides line up with TRBD1. Germline V gene lookup returns CDR1 SEHNR and CDR2 FQNEAQ (reference sequence). The CDR3 length is 14 residues. After removal of 11 bases from V and 2 bases from J, the junction contained 12 bases not matched to a gene. Here the CDR3 DNA reads TGTGCCCCTCGTGAGGGGGCTTTCCCCTACGAGCAGTACTTC. Translation gives CAPREGAFPYEQYF.

The chain couples TRBV6-1 to TRBJ2-3; D is ambiguous. This CDR3 is 15 amino acids long. CDR1 and CDR2 (germline): MNHNS, SASEGT. The V gene lost 1 base and the J gene lost 4 bases, with 12 bases spanning the gap. CDR3 bases: TGTGCCAGCAGTGAAGGCTATGAGGTAGCAGATACGCAGTATTTT. Amino acid sequence: CASSEGYEVADTQYF.

This clone appeared once. V usage is TRBV2 and J usage is TRBJ2-7; D possibly corresponds to TRBD2 (6 bases). The germline V gene has CDR1 SNHLY and CDR2 FYNNEI. CDR3 length: 13 amino acids. Deletions cut 6 bases from V and 4 bases from J, with 13 bases between. The CDR3 sequence: CASSRRRGYEQYF. The CDR3 nucleotides are TGTGCCAGCAGCCGGCGTCGGGGGTACGAGCAGTACTTC. The full variable domain, its missing parts supplied by reference TRBV2 and TRBJ2-7, is EPEVTQTPSHQVTQMGQEVILRCVPISNHLYFYWYRQILGQKVEFLVSFYNNEISEKSEIFDDQFSVERPDGSNFTLKIRSTKLEDSAMYFCASSRRRGYEQYFGPGTRLTVT.